The 4 T cell receptor beta chains below come from one sample, sequenced in a study of response to subunit inactivated influenza vaccine. TCRdb reprocessed the RT-PCR reads with MiXCR, giving one entry per CDR3 protein. Of roughly 570,000 distinct CDR3 sequences listed, 13% to 15% are singletons. The material sequenced was PBMCs from blood, taken roughly 12 days after vaccination. The receptors were gathered from a man in his fifties who received an inactivated influenza vaccine.

This chain links TRBV15 with TRBJ2-3, with 11 bases matching TRBD2. Germline CDR1 and CDR2: LNHNV and YYDKDF (reference sequence). V was pared by 1 base and J by 1 base, with 7 bases of the junction left unmatched. The length of the CDR3 is 18 residues. CDR3: CATSRAPSGRRGTDTQYF. The CDR3 bases are TGTGCCACCAGCAGAGCCCCTAGCGGGAGGAGGGGCACAGATACGCAGTATTTT.

Only a few counts were recorded for this clonotype. The J gene is TRBJ1-1, the V gene TRBV5-1; weak D call: TRBD1 (6 bases). CDR1 is SGHRS and CDR2 is YFSETQ in the germline V gene. The V end was cut by 1 base, the J end by 1 base, with 17 bases between. The CDR3 loop spans 17 amino acids. This CDR3 is CASSLLQGLVSNTEAFF. CDR3 bases: TGCGCCAGCAGCTTGTTACAGGGTCTCGTTTCGAACACTGAAGCTTTCTTT.

This clonotype came up a few times. The CDR3 nucleotides are TGTGCCAGCAGTCCACTAGCGGGAGGTGTCGGGGAGCTGTTTTTT. Protein sequence: CASSPLAGGVGELFF. The V call is TRBV12-3 or TRBV12-4, the J call TRBJ2-2; 12 bases fit TRBD2. The trim removed 5 bases at V and 7 bases at J, leaving 5 bases unmatched. The CDR3 length is 15 residues.

This chain joins TRBV12-3 or TRBV12-4 and TRBJ2-7; D is ambiguous. The CDR3 runs 14 residues. The V gene lost 2 bases and the J gene lost 0 bases, with 8 bases spanning the gap. The CDR3 protein is CASSLWSPSYEQYF. The DNA of the CDR3 is TGTGCCAGCAGTTTATGGTCTCCCTCCTACGAGCAGTACTTC.